These T cell receptor beta chains were read from a single sample in a study of cytomegalovirus exposure and HLA in healthy donors. Sequencing used immunoSEQ multiplex PCR; TCRdb keeps in-frame clones, though not all of them. This sample has 200,000 to 300,000 clones, with over 75% found just once. The sequenced sample consisted of PBMCs. The origin of the receptors is a boy younger than 18 in good health and CMV-seronegative. Both conserved end residues are part of each CDR3. Fields, in order: V gene, J gene, CDR3 length, clone size, CDR3 protein. Size values are once, few and many counts, or a class for expanded clones, and some rows have none.

TRBV5-1	TRBJ2-5	14	-	CASSLESGDETQYF
TRBV6-5	TRBJ1-2	15	-	CASRQGRDRYYGYTF
TRBV4-1	TRBJ1-4	15	once	CASSQNSLPNEKLFF
TRBV12-5	TRBJ1-1	14	-	CASGQVGVNTEAFF
TRBV15	TRBJ2-3	20	few	CATSRWDYGGVRGSTDTQYF
TRBV19	TRBJ2-1	14	-	CASSIRVRGNEQFF
TRBV7-6	TRBJ2-7	18	-	CASSLKPGRGTSSYEQYF
TRBV27	TRBJ2-7	18	-	CASSGTSGSGWQSYEQYF
TRBV10-3	TRBJ2-7	16	-	CAISAGLSGTRYEQYF
TRBV10-3	TRBJ2-1	14	-	CASDIDRGDNEQFF
TRBV5-1	TRBJ1-3	14	-	CASSPTGTGNTIYF
TRBV30	TRBJ1-1	13	-	CAWSVRGRTEAFF
TRBV6-1	TRBJ2-5	15	-	CASRILAGGGETQYF
TRBV4-1	TRBJ2-3	17	-	CASSRKPQREGPDTQYF
TRBV7-9	TRBJ2-5	14	-	CASSLSGRRETQYF
TRBV6-1	TRBJ1-5	14	-	CASSGQGQYQPQHF
TRBV30	TRBJ2-1	15	few	CAWSKGTRIVNEQFF
TRBV5-6	TRBJ1-2	17	-	CASSTWDSQGSFLGYTF
TRBV2	TRBJ1-5	14	-	CASSEYGFAQPQHF
TRBV5-4	TRBJ2-1	15	-	CASSSLAGGKGEQFF
TRBV4-2	TRBJ2-5	16	few	CASSQLGTSAQETQYF
TRBV19	TRBJ2-1	16	-	CASSFPTSGLYNEQFF
TRBV5-6	TRBJ2-7	16	-	CASSPTGGVAIYEQYF
TRBV27	TRBJ2-2	15	-	CASRGGDRGTGELFF
TRBV2	TRBJ2-3	12	-	CGLTSGTDTQYF
TRBV6-1	TRBJ1-2	13	few	CASSVYRDYGYTF
TRBV2	TRBJ2-7	15	-	CASNELGTGPYEQYF
TRBV4-2	TRBJ1-2	15	-	CASSQAKDRAYGYTF
TRBV5-4	TRBJ2-7	16	-	CASSLRRERSSYEQYF
TRBV9	TRBJ1-3	16	-	CASSVATGASGNTIYF
TRBV5-1	TRBJ2-5	13	-	CASSTGTEFPQYF
TRBV6-5	TRBJ1-2	15	-	CASSYHGTGNYGYTF
TRBV30	TRBJ2-1	13	-	CAWSAVTYNEQFF
TRBV2	TRBJ1-1	15	few	CASSRSSAGNTEAFF
TRBV10-1	TRBJ2-1	15	once	CASSGQRDSYNEQFF
TRBV18	TRBJ1-1	13	-	CASSPQQNTEAFF
TRBV7-9	TRBJ2-7	13	-	CASSGRQGSEQYF
TRBV4-1	TRBJ2-1	19	-	CASSQDREGGRLFYNEQFF
TRBV19	TRBJ2-1	15	-	CASSTPLGGYNEQFF
TRBV7-8	TRBJ2-7	15	-	CASSFRDRVYREQYF
TRBV9	TRBJ2-2	14	-	CASSFGSGTGELFF
TRBV5-4	TRBJ2-7	13	once	CASSLGPGTEQYF
TRBV9	TRBJ1-4	16	once	CASSAHELGPYEKLFF
TRBV6-6	TRBJ2-2	16	-	CASSYIRGESTGELFF
TRBV15	TRBJ1-3	13	-	CATSPHFGNTIYF
TRBV2	TRBJ2-7	13	-	CATSTQPSYEQYF
TRBV5-4	TRBJ2-5	14	-	CASSQRGGQETQYF
TRBV15	TRBJ1-2	15	-	CATSREHRANYGYTF
TRBV7-8	TRBJ1-1	14	-	CASSLGQGATEAFF
TRBV5-4	-	15	few	CASSGRLAGGDEQYF
TRBV29-1	TRBJ1-1	10	few	CSVRDYEAFF
TRBV2	TRBJ1-3	17	-	CASSPGQGRFSGNTIYF
TRBV7-6	TRBJ1-2	14	-	CASSQVGGGNGYTF
TRBV18	TRBJ2-7	14	few	CASSPPLAGGEQYF
TRBV27	TRBJ2-7	16	once	CASRRGQALYPYEQYF
TRBV21-1	TRBJ1-3	14	-	CASPATGCGNTIYF
TRBV30	-	14	-	CAWSVPGLTYEQYF
TRBV7-9	TRBJ1-3	18	once	CASSHPIPNRGSGNTIYF
TRBV10-1	TRBJ1-1	14	few	CASSEGGEGAEAFF